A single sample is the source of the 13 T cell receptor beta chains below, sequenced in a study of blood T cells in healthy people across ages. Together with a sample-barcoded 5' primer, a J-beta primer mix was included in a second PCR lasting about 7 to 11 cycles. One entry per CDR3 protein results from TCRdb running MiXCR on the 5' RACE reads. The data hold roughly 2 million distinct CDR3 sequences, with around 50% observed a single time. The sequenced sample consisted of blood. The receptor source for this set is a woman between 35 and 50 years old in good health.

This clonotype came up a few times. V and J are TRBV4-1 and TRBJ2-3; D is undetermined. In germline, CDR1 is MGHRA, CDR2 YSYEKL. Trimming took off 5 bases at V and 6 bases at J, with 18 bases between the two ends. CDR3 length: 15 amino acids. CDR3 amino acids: CASSNPRWYGDTQYF. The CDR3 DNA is TGCGCCAGCAGCAACCCCAGGTGGTACGGGGATACGCAGTATTTT.

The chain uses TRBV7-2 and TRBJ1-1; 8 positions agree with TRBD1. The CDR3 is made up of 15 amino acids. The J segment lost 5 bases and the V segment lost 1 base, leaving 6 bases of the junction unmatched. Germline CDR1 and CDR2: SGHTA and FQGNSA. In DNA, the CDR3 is TGTGCCAGCAGCTTAGGAGTCAGGGGGCAGACTGAAGCTTTCTTT. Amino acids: CASSLGVRGQTEAFF.

DNA for the CDR3: TGTGCCAGCAGCGTATCCCCGGGGCACTCAACCTACGAGCAGTACTTC. This translates into CASSVSPGHSTYEQYF. The rearrangement uses TRBV9 and TRBJ2-7; TRBD1 or TRBD2 may be the D gene (5 bases each). The CDR3 contains 16 residues. The ends were cut back, 1 base at V and 2 bases at J, with 16 bases in the middle. Germline V CDR1 and CDR2: SGDLS, YYNGEE. The full variable domain, rest sourced from reference TRBV9 and TRBJ2-7, is DSGVTQTPKHLITATGQRVTLRCSPRSGDLSVYWYQQSLDQGLQFLIQYYNGEERAKGNILERFSAQQFPDLHSELNLSSLELGDSALYFCASSVSPGHSTYEQYFGPGTRLTVT.

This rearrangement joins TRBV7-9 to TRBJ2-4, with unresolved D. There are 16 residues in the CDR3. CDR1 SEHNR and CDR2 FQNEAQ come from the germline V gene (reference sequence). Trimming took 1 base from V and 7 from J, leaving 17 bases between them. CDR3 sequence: CASSLVESVSQNIQYF. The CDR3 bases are TGTGCCAGCAGCTTAGTTGAATCGGTTAGCCAGAACATTCAGTACTTC.

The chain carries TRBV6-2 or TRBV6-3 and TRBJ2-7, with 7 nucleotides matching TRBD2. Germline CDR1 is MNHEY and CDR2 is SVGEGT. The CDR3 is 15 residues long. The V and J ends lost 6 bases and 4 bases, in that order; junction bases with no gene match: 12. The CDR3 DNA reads TGTGCCAGCAGCCTCACTACACCGGGAGGATACGAGCAGTACTTC. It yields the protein CASSLTTPGGYEQYF.

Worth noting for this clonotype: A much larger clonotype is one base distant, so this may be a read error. CDR3 bases: TGCAGCGTTGAAAGTTGGGATAGCTCCTACAATGAGCAGTACTTC. Its translation: CSVESWDSSYNEQYF. The rearrangement uses TRBV29-1 and TRBJ2-1; D is undetermined. The J call may be wrong; the DNA end is better matched by TRBJ2-7. There are 15 residues in the CDR3. Per germline, CDR1 SQVTM and CDR2 ANQGSEA.

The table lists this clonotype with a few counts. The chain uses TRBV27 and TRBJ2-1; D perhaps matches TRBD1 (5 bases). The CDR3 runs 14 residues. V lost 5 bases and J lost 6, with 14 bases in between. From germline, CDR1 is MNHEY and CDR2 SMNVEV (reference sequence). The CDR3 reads CASSSLPGFNEQFF. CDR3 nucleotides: TGTGCCAGCAGTAGCCTCCCAGGGTTCAATGAGCAGTTCTTC.

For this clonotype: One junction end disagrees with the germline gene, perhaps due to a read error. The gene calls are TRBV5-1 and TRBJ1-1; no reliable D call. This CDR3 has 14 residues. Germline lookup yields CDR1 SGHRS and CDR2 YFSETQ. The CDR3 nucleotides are TGCGCCACCAGCTTGTCGGCCCTCAACACTGAAGCTTTCTTT. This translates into CATSLSALNTEAFF.

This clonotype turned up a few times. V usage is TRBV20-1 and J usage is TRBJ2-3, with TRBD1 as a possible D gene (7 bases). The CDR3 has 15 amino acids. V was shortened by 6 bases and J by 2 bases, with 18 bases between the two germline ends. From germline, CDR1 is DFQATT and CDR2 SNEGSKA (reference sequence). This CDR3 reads CSATKQGGLTDTQYF. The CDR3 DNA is TGCAGTGCCACAAAGCAGGGGGGCCTCACAGATACGCAGTATTTT.

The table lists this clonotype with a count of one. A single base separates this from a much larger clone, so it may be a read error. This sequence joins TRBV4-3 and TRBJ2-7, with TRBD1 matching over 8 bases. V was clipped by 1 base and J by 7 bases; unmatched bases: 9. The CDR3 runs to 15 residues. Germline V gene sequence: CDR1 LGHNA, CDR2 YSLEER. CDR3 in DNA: TGCGCCAGCAGCCAAGGGGGGACAGGTTCAAATGAGCAGTACTTC. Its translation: CASSQGGTGSNEQYF.

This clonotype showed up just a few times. DNA for the CDR3: TGTGCCAGCAGCGCCGGACTAGCGGGAGGTTGGTTAGGGCAGTACTTC. It translates to CASSAGLAGGWLGQYF. V usage is TRBV11-2 and J usage is TRBJ2-7; TRBD2 matches 14 bases. In germline, CDR1 is SGHAT, CDR2 FQNNGV. The trim removed 5 bases at V and 9 bases at J, leaving 12 bases unmatched. This CDR3 comprises 16 residues.

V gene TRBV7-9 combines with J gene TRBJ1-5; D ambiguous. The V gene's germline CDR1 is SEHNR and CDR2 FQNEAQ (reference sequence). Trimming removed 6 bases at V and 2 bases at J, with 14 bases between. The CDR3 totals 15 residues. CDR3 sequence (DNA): TGTGCCAGCAGTGGGCCAGACATGGGCAATCAGCCCCAGCATTTT. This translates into CASSGPDMGNQPQHF.

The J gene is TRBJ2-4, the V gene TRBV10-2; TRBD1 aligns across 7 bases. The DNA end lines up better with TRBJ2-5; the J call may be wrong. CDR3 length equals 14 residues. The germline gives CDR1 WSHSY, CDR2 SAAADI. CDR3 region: CASSPDRPRETQYF. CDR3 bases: TGCGCCAGCAGTCCGGACAGGCCTCGGGAGACCCAGTACTTC.